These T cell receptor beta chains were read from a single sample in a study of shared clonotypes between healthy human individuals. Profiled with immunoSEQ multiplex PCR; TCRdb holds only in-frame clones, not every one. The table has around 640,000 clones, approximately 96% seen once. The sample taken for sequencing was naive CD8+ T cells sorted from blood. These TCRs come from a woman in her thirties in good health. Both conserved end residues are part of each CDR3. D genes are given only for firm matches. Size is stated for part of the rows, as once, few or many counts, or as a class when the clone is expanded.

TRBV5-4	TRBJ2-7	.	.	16	TGTGCCAGCAGCTCCGACTTGAGAACTAGGGGCTACGAGCAGTACTTC	CASSSDLRTRGYEQYF
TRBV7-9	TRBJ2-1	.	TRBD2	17	TGTGCCAGCAGCAACCACCAAGGCGGGAGGGGGATCAATGAGCAGTTCTTC	CASSNHQGGRGINEQFF
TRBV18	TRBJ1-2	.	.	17	TGTGCCAGCTCACCATACCGGATCAGGGGACGGGACTATGGCTACACCTTC	CASSPYRIRGRDYGYTF
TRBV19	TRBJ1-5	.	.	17	TGTGCCAGTACTTTCCGGGGCGCGGAGCATAGCAATCAGCCCCAGCATTTT	CASTFRGAEHSNQPQHF
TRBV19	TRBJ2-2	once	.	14	TGTGCCAGTAGTTGGACGGAGAACACCGGGGAGCTGTTTTTT	CASSWTENTGELFF
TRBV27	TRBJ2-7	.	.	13	TGTGCCAGCAGGGGACTGGGATCCTACGAGCAGTACTTC	CASRGLGSYEQYF
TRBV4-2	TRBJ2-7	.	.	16	TGTGCCAGCAGCCAAGAGGCGGGGAGGTTCCTCTACGAGCAGTACTTC	CASSQEAGRFLYEQYF
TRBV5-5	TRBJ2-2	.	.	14	TGTGCCAGCAGCTTACTCTCGAACACCGGGGAGCTGTTTTTT	CASSLLSNTGELFF
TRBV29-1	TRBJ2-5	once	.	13	TGCAGCGTTGAAGAAGGCGTCAGGAGAGACCAGTACTTC	CSVEEGVRRDQYF
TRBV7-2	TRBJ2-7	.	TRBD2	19	TGTGCCAGCAGCCCTTACTCAGGGACTAGCGGGATTGCGGCCTACGAGCAGTACTTC	CASSPYSGTSGIAAYEQYF
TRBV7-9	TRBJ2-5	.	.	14	TGTGCCAGCAGCTTAAGGCTCGGGGAAGAGACCCAGTACTTC	CASSLRLGEETQYF
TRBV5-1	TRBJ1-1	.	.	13	TGCGCCAGCAGCTTGGCAGGGGACACTGAAGCTTTCTTT	CASSLAGDTEAFF
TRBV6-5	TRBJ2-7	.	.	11	TGTGCCAGCACCTCATGGCCCGAGCAGTACTTC	CASTSWPEQYF
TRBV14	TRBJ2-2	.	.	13	TGTGCCAGCAGCCAGACGGTGACCGGGGAGCTGTTTTTT	CASSQTVTGELFF
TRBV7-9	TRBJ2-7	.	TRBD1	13	TGTGCCAGCAGCCAGGGGACAGCCTACGAGCAGTACTTC	CASSQGTAYEQYF
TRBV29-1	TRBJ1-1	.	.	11	TGCAGCGTTGTTAGTGGGACTGAAGCTTTCTTT	CSVVSGTEAFF
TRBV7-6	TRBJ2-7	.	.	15	TGTGCCAGCAGCTTAGAAGGTCAGGGCGTCCACGAGCAGTACTTC	CASSLEGQGVHEQYF
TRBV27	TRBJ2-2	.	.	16	TGTGCCAGCAGTCTAACCGGGACTCTGCCCACCGGGGAGCTGTTTTTT	CASSLTGTLPTGELFF
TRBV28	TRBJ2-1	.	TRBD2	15	TGTGCCAGCAGTTTAGCGGGGAGGGCCCTCAATGAGCAGTTCTTC	CASSLAGRALNEQFF
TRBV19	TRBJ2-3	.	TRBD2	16	TGTGCCAGTAGTATAGATCGGCTAGCGGGAGCGGTTACGCAGTATTTT	CASSIDRLAGAVTQYF
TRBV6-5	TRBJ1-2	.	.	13	TGTGCCAGCAGTTATGGGACGGAATATGGCTACACCTTC	CASSYGTEYGYTF
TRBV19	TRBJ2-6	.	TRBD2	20	TGTGCCAGTAGACTTTCTTCGGGACTAGCGGGAGTGCGAGGGGCCAACGTCCTGACTTTC	CASRLSSGLAGVRGANVLTF
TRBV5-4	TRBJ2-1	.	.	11	TGTGCCAGCAGCGATAGCTATGAGCAGTTCTTC	CASSDSYEQFF
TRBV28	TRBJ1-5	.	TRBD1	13	TGTGCCAGTAGGGACAGAAACAATCAGCCCCAGCATTTT	CASRDRNNQPQHF
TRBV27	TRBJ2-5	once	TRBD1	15	TGTGCCAGCAGTGACGGGACAGGGGTAAGGAAGACCCAGTACTTC	CASSDGTGVRKTQYF
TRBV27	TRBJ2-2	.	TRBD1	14	TGTGCCAGCAGACCGGCAGGGGGTTCCGGGGAGCTGTTTTTT	CASRPAGGSGELFF
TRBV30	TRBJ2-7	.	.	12	TGTGCCTGGAGTTTGGGCAAGGGCGAGCAGTACTTC	CAWSLGKGEQYF
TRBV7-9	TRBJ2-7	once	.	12	TGTGCCAGCAGCCGGGGTGGTAGCGAGCAGTACTTC	CASSRGGSEQYF
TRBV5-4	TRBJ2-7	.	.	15	TGTGCCAGCAGCGACGACACTACCCACTCCTACGAGCAGTACTTC	CASSDDTTHSYEQYF
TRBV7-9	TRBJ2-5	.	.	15	TGTGCCAGCAGCCAATTTTCCCCCTCTCCCCAGACCCAGTACTTC	CASSQFSPSPQTQYF
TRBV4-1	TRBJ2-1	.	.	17	TGCGCCAGCAGCCAAGATACTAGCCAATTCTCCTACAATGAGCAGTTCTTC	CASSQDTSQFSYNEQFF
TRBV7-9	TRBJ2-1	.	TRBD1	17	TGTGCCAGCAGCCCCAGGCTGGGACAGGGGACCGACAATGAGCAGTTCTTC	CASSPRLGQGTDNEQFF
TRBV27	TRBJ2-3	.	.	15	TGTGCCAGCAGTTTAACACTAGGATTCACAGATACGCAGTATTTT	CASSLTLGFTDTQYF
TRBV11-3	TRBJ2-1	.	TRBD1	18	TGTGCCAGCAGCTTAGAAGCCCCGGGGCCAGGGGGATACAATGAGCAGTTCTTC	CASSLEAPGPGGYNEQFF
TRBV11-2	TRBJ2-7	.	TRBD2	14	TGTGCCAGCAGCCCGGGACTAGCGGCCTACGAGCAGTACTTC	CASSPGLAAYEQYF
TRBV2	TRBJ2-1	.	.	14	TGTGCCAGCACTGAGGGAGCCACCTACAATGAGCAGTTCTTC	CASTEGATYNEQFF
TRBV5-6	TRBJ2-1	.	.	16	TGTGCCAGCAGCTTGGAGCTCACCATGATTGTAAATGAGCAGTTCTTC	CASSLELTMIVNEQFF
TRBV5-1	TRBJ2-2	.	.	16	TGCGCCAGCAGCCTAGAGGAGACAACGAACACCGGGGAGCTGTTTTTT	CASSLEETTNTGELFF
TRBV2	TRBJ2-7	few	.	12	TGTGCCAGCGGTTCAAGGGGTTACGAGCAGTACTTC	CASGSRGYEQYF
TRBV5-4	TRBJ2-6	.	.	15	TGTGCCAGCAGCTTGCAGGGTGAAGGGGCCAACGTCCTGACTTTC	CASSLQGEGANVLTF
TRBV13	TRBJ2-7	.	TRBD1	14	TGTGCCAGCAGCTTAGGGCAGGGGGCTTGGGAGCAGTACTTC	CASSLGQGAWEQYF
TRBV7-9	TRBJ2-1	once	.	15	TGTGCCAGCAGCTTATCGATTTGGGGCTACAATGAGCAGTTCTTC	CASSLSIWGYNEQFF
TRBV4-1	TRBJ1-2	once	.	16	TGCGCCAGCAGCCAGATGGTCCGACAGGCCAACTATGGCTACACCTTC	CASSQMVRQANYGYTF
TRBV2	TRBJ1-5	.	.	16	TGTGCCAGCAGTGAATTGGGCATGAGTAGCAATCAGCCCCAGCATTTT	CASSELGMSSNQPQHF
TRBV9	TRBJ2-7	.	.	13	TGTGCCAGCAGCGTAGGATGGAACTACGAGCAGTACTTC	CASSVGWNYEQYF
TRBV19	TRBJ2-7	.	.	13	TGTGCCAGTACCGGGGGGCCCTCCTACGAGCAGTACTTC	CASTGGPSYEQYF
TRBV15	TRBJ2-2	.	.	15	TGTGCCACCAGCAGAGGACAGCTAGTCACCGGGGAGCTGTTTTTT	CATSRGQLVTGELFF
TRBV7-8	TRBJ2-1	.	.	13	TGTGCCAGCACCGAACTAGGCTACAATGAGCAGTTCTTC	CASTELGYNEQFF
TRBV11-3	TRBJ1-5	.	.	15	TGTGCCAGCAGCTTAGACCAGGGCAACAATCAGCCCCAGCATTTT	CASSLDQGNNQPQHF
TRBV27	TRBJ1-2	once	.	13	TGTGCCAGCGCGCCGGTTTTGGGCTATGGCTACACCTTC	CASAPVLGYGYTF
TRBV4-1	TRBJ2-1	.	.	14	TGCGCCAGCAGCCACGAATTTGGCGACAATGAGCAGTTCTTC	CASSHEFGDNEQFF
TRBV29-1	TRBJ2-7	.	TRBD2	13	TGCAGCGTCACTAGCGGTCATTCCTACGAGCAGTACTTC	CSVTSGHSYEQYF
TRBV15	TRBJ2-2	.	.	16	TGTGCCACCAGCAGAGGAAGGGAATTGTCCACCGGGGAGCTGTTTTTT	CATSRGRELSTGELFF
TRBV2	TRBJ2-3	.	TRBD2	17	TGTGCCAGCAGGGGGCTCACTAGCGGCGGCCACGCAGATACGCAGTATTTT	CASRGLTSGGHADTQYF
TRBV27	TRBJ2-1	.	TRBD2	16	TGTGCCAGCAGCTGGTCGGGACTAGCGGGAATGCATGAGCAGTTCTTC	CASSWSGLAGMHEQFF
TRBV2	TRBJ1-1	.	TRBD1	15	TGTGCCAGCAGTGCGCGACAGGGATTGAACACTGAAGCTTTCTTT	CASSARQGLNTEAFF